The count of the clone carrying this T cell receptor beta chain is one. Its antigen is not known. The sample originates from a study of T cell responses to AZD1222 COVID-19 vaccine. Findings of the study overall: There were mostly white British donors and more females than males, and clonal diversity was possibly underestimated. Vaccine-associated CD4 TCRs ranged over spike, dominating at 160-218 and 743-854. Unmutated regions of variants are reportedly targeted by nearly half of spike-specific TCRs.

Clones were read by immunoSEQ multiplex PCR, and TCRdb kept only the in-frame ones, dropping some. The table records 140,000 or so clones, roughly 90% of them present only once. Sample: peripheral blood, taken on day 0 of AZD1222 vaccination. The sequence was collected from an adult in good health.

This chain's CDR3 is CASSQDPSTYGYTF. The CDR3 DNA reads TGTGCCAGCAGCCAAGATCCGAGCACCTATGGCTACACCTTC. The V gene is TRBV3-1 (or the pseudogene TRBV3-2), the J gene TRBJ1-2; no clear D. Deletions cut 0 bases from V and 4 bases from J, with 9 bases between. The CDR3 runs 14 residues. The V gene's germline CDR1 is LGHDT and CDR2 YNNKEL (reference sequence).